The T cell receptor (beta chain) under discussion was sequenced for a study of cytomegalovirus exposure and HLA in healthy donors. Study conclusions and caveats: In vitro assays verified that a few CMV-associated chains recognized CMV antigens specifically. A later analysis linked a missense DCLRE1C variant to TCR beta V- and J-gene trimming. The authors assumed roughly uniform sequencing depth across donors for presence/absence analyses.

This PCR relied on a set of 60 Vbeta primers and 13 Jbeta primers. Generated by immunoSEQ multiplex PCR, the TCRdb table keeps only in-frame clones and is missing some. This sample has approximately 170,000 clones; roughly 83% occur once, and the top ten carry about 1.2%. This clone was recorded a few times. Its antigen is not identified. Germline V gene sequence: CDR1 SGHTS, CDR2 YDEGEE. The CDR3 runs 13 residues. V gave up 0 bases and J gave up 4 bases, with 7 bases separating them. The origin of this receptor is a boy between 2 and 15 years old in good health and CMV-seronegative. This chain links TRBV5-8 with TRBJ1-2, with D possibly TRBD1 on 6 matching bases. The sample consisted of PBMCs. Written as DNA, the CDR3 is TGTGCCAGCAGCTTGGGGACAGCCTATGGCTACACCTTC. It yields the protein CASSLGTAYGYTF.